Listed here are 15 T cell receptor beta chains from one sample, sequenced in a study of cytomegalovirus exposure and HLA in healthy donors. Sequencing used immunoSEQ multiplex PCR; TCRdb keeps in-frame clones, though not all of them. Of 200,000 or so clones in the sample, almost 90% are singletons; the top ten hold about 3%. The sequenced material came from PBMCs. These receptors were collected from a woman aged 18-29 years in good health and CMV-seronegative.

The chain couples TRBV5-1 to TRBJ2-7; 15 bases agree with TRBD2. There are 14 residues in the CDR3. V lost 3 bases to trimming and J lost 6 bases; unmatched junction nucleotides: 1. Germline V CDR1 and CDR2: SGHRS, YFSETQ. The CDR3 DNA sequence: TGCGCCAGCAGCTGGACTAGCGGGGGGGGCGAGCAGTACTTC. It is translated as CASSWTSGGGEQYF.

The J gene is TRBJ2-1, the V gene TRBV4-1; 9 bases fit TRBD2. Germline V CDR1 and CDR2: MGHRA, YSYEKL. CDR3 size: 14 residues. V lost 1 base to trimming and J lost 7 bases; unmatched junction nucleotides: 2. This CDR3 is CASSQGLAGNEQFF. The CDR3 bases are TGCGCCAGCAGCCAAGGCCTAGCGGGGAATGAGCAGTTCTTC.

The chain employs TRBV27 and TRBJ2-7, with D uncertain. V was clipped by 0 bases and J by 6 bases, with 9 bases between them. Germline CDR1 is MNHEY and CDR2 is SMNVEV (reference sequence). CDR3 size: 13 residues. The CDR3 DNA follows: TGTGCCAGCAGTTTATCTCCAGGTATCGAGCAGTACTTC. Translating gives CASSLSPGIEQYF.

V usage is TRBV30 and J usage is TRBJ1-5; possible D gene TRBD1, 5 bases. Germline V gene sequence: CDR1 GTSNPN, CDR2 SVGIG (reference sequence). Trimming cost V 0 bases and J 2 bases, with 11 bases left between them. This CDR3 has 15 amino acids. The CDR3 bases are TGTGCCTGGAGTGTAGGGGCCGGCGGCAATCAGCCCCAGCATTTT. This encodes CAWSVGAGGNQPQHF.

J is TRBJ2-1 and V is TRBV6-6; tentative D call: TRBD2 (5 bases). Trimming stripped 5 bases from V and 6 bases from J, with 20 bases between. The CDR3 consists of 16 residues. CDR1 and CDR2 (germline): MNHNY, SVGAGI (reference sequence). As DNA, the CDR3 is TGTGCCAGCAGTCCCCTTCCCGAGGGAGAAGGCAATGAGCAGTTCTTC. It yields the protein CASSPLPEGEGNEQFF.

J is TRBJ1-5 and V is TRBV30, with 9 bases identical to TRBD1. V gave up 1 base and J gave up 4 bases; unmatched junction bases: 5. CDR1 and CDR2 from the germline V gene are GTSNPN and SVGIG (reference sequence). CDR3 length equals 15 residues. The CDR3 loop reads CAWSGGTGTNQPQHF. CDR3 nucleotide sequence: TGTGCCTGGAGTGGGGGGACAGGGACTAATCAGCCCCAGCATTTT.

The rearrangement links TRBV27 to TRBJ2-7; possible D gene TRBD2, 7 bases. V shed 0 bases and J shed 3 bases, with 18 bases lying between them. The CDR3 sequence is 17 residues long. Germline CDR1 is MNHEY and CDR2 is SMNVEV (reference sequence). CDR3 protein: CASSLSGRGQAIYEQYF. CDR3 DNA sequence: TGTGCCAGCAGTTTATCGGGGCGGGGGCAGGCGATCTACGAGCAGTACTTC.

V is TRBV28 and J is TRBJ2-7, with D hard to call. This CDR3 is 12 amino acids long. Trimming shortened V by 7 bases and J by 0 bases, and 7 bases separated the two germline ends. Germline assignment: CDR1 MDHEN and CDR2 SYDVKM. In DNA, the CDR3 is TGTGCCAGCAACGAAGCCTCCTACGAGCAGTACTTC. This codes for CASNEASYEQYF. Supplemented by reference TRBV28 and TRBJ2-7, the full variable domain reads DVKVTQSSRYLVKRTGEKVFLECVQDMDHENMFWYRQDPGLGLRLIYFSYDVKMKEKGDIPEGYSVSREKKERFSLILESASTNQTSMYLCASNEASYEQYFGPGTRLTVT.

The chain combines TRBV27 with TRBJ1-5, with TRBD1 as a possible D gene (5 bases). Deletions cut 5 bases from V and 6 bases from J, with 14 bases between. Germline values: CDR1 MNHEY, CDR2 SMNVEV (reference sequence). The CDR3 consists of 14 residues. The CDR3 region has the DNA TGTGCCAGCAGTCTTGACAGCCTACTTCAGCCCCAGCATTTT. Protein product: CASSLDSLLQPQHF.

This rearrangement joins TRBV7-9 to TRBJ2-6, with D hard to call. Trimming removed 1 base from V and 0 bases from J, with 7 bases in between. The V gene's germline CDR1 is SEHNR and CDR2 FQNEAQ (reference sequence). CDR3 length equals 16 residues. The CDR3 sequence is CASSLGVSSGANVLTF. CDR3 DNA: TGTGCCAGCAGCTTAGGAGTGAGCTCTGGGGCCAACGTCCTGACTTTC.

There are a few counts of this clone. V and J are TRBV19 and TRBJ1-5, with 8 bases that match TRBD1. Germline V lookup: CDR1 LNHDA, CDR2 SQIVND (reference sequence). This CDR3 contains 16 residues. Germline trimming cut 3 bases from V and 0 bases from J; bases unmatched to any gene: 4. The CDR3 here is CASSITGGDSNQPQHF. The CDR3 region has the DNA TGTGCCAGTAGTATCACAGGGGGGGATAGCAATCAGCCCCAGCATTTT.

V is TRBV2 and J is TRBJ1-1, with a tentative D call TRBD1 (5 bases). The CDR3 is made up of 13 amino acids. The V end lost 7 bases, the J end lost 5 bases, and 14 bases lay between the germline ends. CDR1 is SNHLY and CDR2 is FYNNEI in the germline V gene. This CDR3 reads CASNQGLGTEAFF. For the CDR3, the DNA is TGTGCCAGCAATCAGGGTTTGGGGACTGAAGCTTTCTTT.

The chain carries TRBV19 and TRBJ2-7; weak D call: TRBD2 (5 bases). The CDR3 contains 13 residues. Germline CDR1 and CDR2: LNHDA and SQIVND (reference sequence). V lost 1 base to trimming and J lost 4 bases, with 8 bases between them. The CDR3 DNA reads TGTGCCAGTAGTATAGTTGAGGGATACGAGCAGTACTTC. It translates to CASSIVEGYEQYF.

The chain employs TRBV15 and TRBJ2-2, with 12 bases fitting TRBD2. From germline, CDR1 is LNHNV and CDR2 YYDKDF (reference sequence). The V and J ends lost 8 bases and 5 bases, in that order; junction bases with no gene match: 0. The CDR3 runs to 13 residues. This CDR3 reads CATGTSGTGELFF. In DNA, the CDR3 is TGTGCCACCGGGACTAGCGGGACCGGGGAGCTGTTTTTT.

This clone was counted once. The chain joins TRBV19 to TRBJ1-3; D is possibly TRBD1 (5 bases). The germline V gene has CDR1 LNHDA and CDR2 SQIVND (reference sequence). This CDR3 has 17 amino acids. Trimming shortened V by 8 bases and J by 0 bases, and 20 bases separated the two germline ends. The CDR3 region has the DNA TGTGCCAGTCGCTACGGGGGGATAACCAACTCTGGAAACACCATATATTTT. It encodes CASRYGGITNSGNTIYF.